The 22 T cell receptor beta chains below come from one sample, sequenced in a study of cytomegalovirus exposure and HLA in healthy donors. A multiplex PCR was run with 60 Vbeta primers and 13 Jbeta primers. TCRdb's table, derived via immunoSEQ multiplex PCR, lists solely in-frame clones and lacks some. The clone table shows 140,000 to 150,000 clones, with the ten largest holding 0.75% to 1%. Sequenced: PBMCs. The source of these receptors is a male donor in good health and CMV-seronegative.

This chain uses TRBV4-3 with TRBJ2-2, with D possibly TRBD2 on 7 matching bases. The CDR3 spans 20 residues. Trimming pared 2 bases from V and 0 bases from J, leaving 22 bases between. CDR1 is LGHNA, CDR2 YSLEER, per germline. The CDR3: CASSQIGGWGGAPNTGELFF. The CDR3 region has the DNA TGCGCCAGCAGCCAAATCGGGGGCTGGGGGGGGGCCCCGAACACCGGGGAGCTGTTTTTT.

On this clone itself: The same CDR3 arises from other DNA sequences in this sample as well. V and J are TRBV5-1 and TRBJ1-1; perhaps TRBD1 as D (5 bases). V was trimmed by 4 bases and J by 7 bases, leaving 14 bases between them. The CDR3 extends over 13 amino acids. CDR1 is SGHRS and CDR2 is YFSETQ in the germline V gene. The CDR3 region has the DNA TGCGCCAGCAGCCTCTCAGGGTTGAATGAAGCTTTCTTT. This codes for CASSLSGLNEAFF.

The V gene is TRBV27, the J gene TRBJ2-1; D remains unclear. The V end was cut by 0 bases, the J end by 8 bases, with 8 bases between. The germline CDR1 and CDR2 sequences are MNHEY and SMNVEV (reference sequence). The length of the CDR3 is 13 residues. Here the CDR3 reads CASSLSARDEQFF. For the CDR3, the DNA is TGTGCCAGCAGTTTATCCGCCCGGGATGAGCAGTTCTTC.

The rearrangement joins TRBV6-5 to TRBJ2-5, with D maybe TRBD1 (6 bases). Germline V CDR1 and CDR2: MNHEY, SVGAGI. The CDR3 sequence is 14 residues long. V gave up 6 bases and J gave up 3 bases, with 14 bases separating them. This chain's CDR3 is CASSRSPGEETQYF. In DNA, the CDR3 is TGTGCCAGCAGCAGAAGCCCAGGGGAAGAGACCCAGTACTTC.

V and J are TRBV27 and TRBJ1-1, with 7 bases matching TRBD1. The CDR3 extends over 14 amino acids. V lost 3 bases and J lost 3; bases outside the gene matches: 4. CDR1 and CDR2 from the germline V gene are MNHEY and SMNVEV (reference sequence). The DNA of the CDR3 is TGTGCCAGCAGTTTTACACAGGGGTACACTGAAGCTTTCTTT. Amino acid sequence: CASSFTQGYTEAFF.

V is TRBV6-5 and J is TRBJ1-1; D may be TRBD1 (6 bases). Germline lookup yields CDR1 MNHEY and CDR2 SVGAGI. There are 11 residues in the CDR3. The germline V and J ends were trimmed by 5 bases and 8 bases, with 9 bases remaining between them. The chain's CDR3 is CASSHGQEAFF. The CDR3 region has the DNA TGTGCCAGCAGTCATGGACAGGAAGCTTTCTTT.

The chain combines TRBV2 with TRBJ2-7; possibly TRBD2 for D (5 bases). CDR1 and CDR2 from the germline V gene are SNHLY and FYNNEI. Trimming took 8 bases from V and 5 from J, leaving 16 bases between them. CDR3 length: 13 amino acids. CDR3 in DNA: TGTGCCAGCTCCCTCGGGGAAGGTGACGAGCAGTACTTC. Translation: CASSLGEGDEQYF.

J is TRBJ1-2 and V is TRBV5-1; a weak D match, TRBD1 (6 bases). V lost 4 bases and J lost 3, with 13 bases in between. This CDR3 comprises 14 residues. The V gene's germline CDR1 is SGHRS and CDR2 YFSETQ. In DNA, the CDR3 is TGCGCCAGCAGCCCAACAGGGTATGACTATGGCTACACCTTC. Translated, it gives CASSPTGYDYGYTF.

This rearrangement joins TRBV23-1 to TRBJ1-3, with D maybe TRBD1 (6 bases). TRBV23-1 belongs to the ORF category, with a function that is uncertain. Deletions cut 2 bases from V and 4 bases from J, with 21 bases between. This CDR3 is 18 amino acids long. The CDR3 loop reads CASSQRGNETLEGNTIYF. The CDR3 nucleotides read TGCGCCAGCAGTCAAAGGGGGAACGAAACCCTCGAAGGAAACACCATATATTTT.

The V gene is TRBV11-2, the J gene TRBJ1-4; D gene uncertain. Germline CDR1 reads SGHAT; CDR2 reads FQNNGV. This CDR3 spans 13 amino acids. V was clipped by 4 bases and J by 6 bases, with 9 bases between them. In DNA, the CDR3 is TGTGCCAGCAGCTCCGGGGTAGATGAAAAACTGTTTTTT. It translates to CASSSGVDEKLFF.

DNA for the CDR3: TGTGCCACCAGCAGAGGCGGACAGACGAACACTGAAGCTTTCTTT. It translates to CATSRGGQTNTEAFF. The chain recombines TRBV15 with TRBJ1-1; weak D call: TRBD1 (6 bases). There are 15 residues in the CDR3. The germline V and J ends were trimmed by 1 base and 1 base, with 10 bases remaining between them. CDR1 and CDR2 from the germline V gene are LNHNV and YYDKDF (reference sequence).

The chain combines TRBV6-5 with TRBJ1-1; D is possibly TRBD1 (6 bases). The CDR3 loop spans 11 amino acids. The germline V and J ends were trimmed by 6 bases and 7 bases, with 9 bases remaining between them. The V gene's germline CDR1 is MNHEY and CDR2 SVGAGI. CDR3 residues: CASSQGNEAFF. DNA for the CDR3: TGTGCCAGCAGCCAGGGGAATGAAGCTTTCTTT.

This chain joins TRBV6-5 and TRBJ2-7; 8 bases align to TRBD2. The CDR3 runs 15 residues. CDR1 and CDR2 from the germline V gene are MNHEY and SVGAGI. V lost 6 bases to trimming and J lost 7 bases; unmatched junction nucleotides: 14. The chain's CDR3 is CASRALIAGSIEQYF. The CDR3 DNA reads as TGTGCCAGCAGGGCCCTTATAGCGGGATCAATTGAGCAGTACTTC.

V is TRBV6-5 and J is TRBJ1-1, with a tentative D call TRBD1 (5 bases). Germline-derived CDR1 and CDR2 are MNHEY and SVGAGI. The length of the CDR3 is 14 residues. The V end lost 5 bases, the J end lost 3 bases, and 13 bases lay between the germline ends. The CDR3 protein is CASSPGRGDTEAFF. CDR3 sequence (DNA): TGTGCCAGCAGTCCCGGGAGGGGTGACACTGAAGCTTTCTTT.

The chain combines TRBV7-8 with TRBJ1-1; D ambiguous. This CDR3 has 13 amino acids. The germline V gene has CDR1 SGHVS and CDR2 FQNEAQ. Trimming took 5 bases from V and 3 from J, leaving 10 bases between them. CDR3 bases: TGTGCCAGCAGCCCAGACACTTACACTGAAGCTTTCTTT. Protein product: CASSPDTYTEAFF.

In DNA form, the CDR3 reads TGCGCCAGCAGCCAAGATATCGGGGGGCTAGCCAAAAACATTCAGTACTTC. Translation: CASSQDIGGLAKNIQYF. The chain links TRBV4-3 to TRBJ2-4, with a tentative D call TRBD2 (7 bases). CDR1 LGHNA and CDR2 YSLEER come from the germline V gene. The CDR3 runs 17 residues. The germline V and J ends were trimmed by 0 bases and 0 bases, with 12 bases remaining between them.

The rearrangement links TRBV2 to TRBJ1-2; 10 nucleotides line up with TRBD1. The V gene's germline CDR1 is SNHLY and CDR2 FYNNEI. This CDR3 comprises 15 residues. Trimming cost V 6 bases and J 7 bases; bases outside gene matches: 11. The CDR3 DNA reads TGTGCCAGCAGATACCGCGGACAGGGGGTGGGTGGCTACACCTTC. The encoded protein is CASRYRGQGVGGYTF.

In DNA, the CDR3 is TGTGCCAGCAGCTCACCGGGGGGTCCTAATGAAAAACTGTTTTTT. This encodes CASSSPGGPNEKLFF. This chain connects TRBV7-6 to TRBJ1-4, with D perhaps matching TRBD1 (5 bases). This CDR3 region has 15 residues. Germline lookup yields CDR1 SGHVS and CDR2 FNYEAQ. V lost 4 bases and J lost 3, with 12 bases in between.

The gene calls are TRBV5-1 and TRBJ2-5, with 12 bases that match TRBD1. Germline CDR1 and CDR2: SGHRS and YFSETQ. This CDR3 contains 16 residues. Trimming at V came to 0 bases and at J to 4 bases, leaving 4 bases not matched to a gene. The CDR3: CASSLGDRGQGETQYF. CDR3 in DNA: TGCGCCAGCAGCTTGGGGGACAGGGGGCAGGGAGAGACCCAGTACTTC. Variable domain in full (rest from reference TRBV5-1 and TRBJ2-5): KAGVTQTPRYLIKTRGQQVTLSCSPISGHRSVSWYQQTPGQGLQFLFEYFSETQRNKGNFPGRFSGRQFSNSRSEMNVSTLELGDSALYLCASSLGDRGQGETQYFGPGTRLLVL.

The chain couples TRBV5-1 to TRBJ2-5; TRBD2 aligns across 11 bases. This CDR3 spans 15 amino acids. The V gene end was trimmed by 4 bases and the J gene end by 4 bases; junction bases not matched to a gene: 6. CDR1 and CDR2 from the germline V gene are SGHRS and YFSETQ. In DNA, the CDR3 is TGCGCCAGCAGCAAACCTAGCGGGGGGCCAGAGACCCAGTACTTC. Residues: CASSKPSGGPETQYF.

The rearrangement uses TRBV5-1 and TRBJ2-3; D is perhaps TRBD2 (5 bases). The V end lost 0 bases, the J end lost 3 bases, and 14 bases lay between the germline ends. This CDR3 region has 16 residues. In germline, CDR1 is SGHRS, CDR2 YFSETQ. CDR3 sequence reads: CASSLVDSALTDTQYF. CDR3 DNA sequence: TGCGCCAGCAGCTTGGTTGATAGCGCTCTTACAGATACGCAGTATTTT.

The chain is built from TRBV2 and TRBJ1-1; D is possibly TRBD1 (5 bases). This CDR3 spans 12 amino acids. Looked up from germline, CDR1 is SNHLY and CDR2 is FYNNEI. Between the trimmed V and J ends, which lost 4 bases and 5 bases, there was a span of 8 bases. CDR3 amino acids: CASSGGETEAFF. Written as DNA, the CDR3 is TGTGCCAGCAGTGGGGGCGAAACTGAAGCTTTCTTT. Variable domain in full (rest from reference TRBV2 and TRBJ1-1): EPEVTQTPSHQVTQMGQEVILRCVPISNHLYFYWYRQILGQKVEFLVSFYNNEISEKSEIFDDQFSVERPDGSNFTLKIRSTKLEDSAMYFCASSGGETEAFFGQGTRLTVV.